This TCR beta chain was sequenced in a study of T cells after yellow fever vaccination. This clonotype showed up just a few times. Looked up from germline, CDR1 is KGHSH and CDR2 is LQKENI. Trimming cost V 1 base and J 5 bases; bases outside gene matches: 8. The CDR3 is 16 residues long. Universal primer sites and UMIs were introduced during 5'RACE template-switching synthesis of TCR cDNA. One entry per CDR3 protein results from TCRdb running MiXCR on the 5' RACE reads. The sample gives 600,000 to 750,000 distinct CDR3 sequences, approximately 13% of which show up once; about 15% is in the top ten. This chain links TRBV18 with TRBJ2-5, with 9 bases aligning to TRBD2. The material sequenced was PBMCs, taken on the day of the yellow fever booster vaccination. The clonotype comes from a man aged 25-45 years who received the YFV17D yellow fever vaccine. CDR3 region: CASSPQAGGPAETQYF. The DNA for the CDR3 is TGTGCCAGCTCACCACAAGCGGGAGGCCCTGCGGAGACCCAGTACTTC.